Below, 21 T cell receptor beta chains from the same sample are listed, as sequenced in a study of spatial heterogeneity in lung cancer (dated by TCRdb to the late 2010s). These receptors have no identified antigens. Here is what the overall study found, with its caveats: The tumor nonsynonymous mutation count correlated with the number of expanded intratumoral alpha and beta TCRs.

This specimen's time point label, interpreted: sample taken at primary tumor resection. To prepare the library, 5' RACE was applied. Data came from a NextSeq 500. The public sequencing data were trimmed at Q25 with fastp and processed into clonotypes with MiXCR by TCRdb, which kept only in-frame beta chains. One record per CDR3 amino acid sequence lists the most common genes and DNA. Recorded for this sample are some 23,000 distinct CDR3 sequences; over 7.5% of them occurred a single time. The top ten constitute less than 9.5% of the sample. The sequences come from lung tumor tissue, collected at surgery. The receptors derive from a male donor with early-stage non-small cell lung cancer.

This clonotype was found many times. The chain links TRBV6-1 to TRBJ2-4; D possibly corresponds to TRBD1 (6 bases). The CDR3 is 15 amino acids. Germline CDR1 MNHNS, CDR2 SASEGT. Deletions cut 8 bases from V and 0 bases from J, with 14 bases between. For the CDR3, the DNA is TGTGCCAGCGCCGGACAGAAGCTAGCCAAAAACATTCAGTACTTC. This translates into CASAGQKLAKNIQYF.

This clonotype is termed medium-sized (0.01 to 0.1%). The chain links TRBV6-5 to TRBJ1-1; the D gene is possibly TRBD1 (5 bases). The CDR3 totals 13 residues. V dropped 8 bases and J dropped 7 bases, with 17 bases sitting between them. Germline assignment: CDR1 MNHEY and CDR2 SVGAGI. The CDR3: CASLGRRGSEAFF. For the CDR3, the DNA is TGTGCCAGCCTAGGGCGGAGGGGCAGTGAAGCTTTCTTT.

This clonotype was seen many times. V gene TRBV20-1 combines with J gene TRBJ2-1; D unresolved. Trimming pared 0 bases from V and 4 bases from J, leaving 10 bases between. The CDR3 is 14 residues long. Germline V gene sequence: CDR1 DFQATT, CDR2 SNEGSKA (reference sequence). The CDR3 sequence is CSARDRAPYNEQFF. The CDR3 DNA reads TGCAGTGCTAGAGATAGGGCACCTTACAATGAGCAGTTCTTC.

This clonotype was detected a few times. The chain is built from TRBV7-9 and TRBJ2-2, with no clear D. The V gene lost 0 bases and the J gene lost 8 bases, with 13 bases spanning the gap. This CDR3 contains 15 residues. CDR1 is SEHNR, CDR2 FQNEAQ, per germline (reference sequence). CDR3 coding DNA: TGTGCCAGCAGCTTAGCTGGGTGGTCCAAAGGGGAGCTGTTTTTT. Translated: CASSLAGWSKGELFF.

This clonotype was picked up many times. This sequence joins TRBV18 and TRBJ1-4, with 7 bases fitting TRBD1. Trimming removed 1 base from V and 8 bases from J; junction bases left unmatched: 7. The CDR3 extends over 15 amino acids. Germline V gives CDR1 KGHSH, CDR2 LQKENI. CDR3 region: CASSPQGAPGEKLFF. The DNA of the CDR3 is TGTGCCAGCTCACCACAGGGGGCGCCTGGAGAAAAACTGTTTTTT.

The V and J genes are TRBV9 and TRBJ2-1; no clear D gene. The CDR3 sequence is 13 residues long. Germline V gene lookup returns CDR1 SGDLS and CDR2 YYNGEE. V was trimmed by 4 bases and J by 10 bases, leaving 15 bases between them. The CDR3 DNA is TGTGCCAGCAGCTGGGCTAGTAGTACGGAGCAGTTCTTC. Amino acid sequence: CASSWASSTEQFF.

The CDR3: CSASGLTFSTDTQYF. CDR3 bases: TGCAGTGCTTCAGGCCTTACCTTTAGCACAGATACGCAGTATTTT. The rearrangement joins TRBV20-1 to TRBJ2-3; D unclear. Germline CDR1 is DFQATT and CDR2 is SNEGSKA (reference sequence). Trimming stripped 5 bases from V and 0 bases from J, with 15 bases between. CDR3 size: 15 residues.

This clonotype occurred many times. V and J are TRBV24-1 and TRBJ2-7; 7 bases agree with TRBD1. V was pared by 9 bases and J by 7 bases, with 14 bases of the junction left unmatched. The CDR3 has 14 residues. Germline V CDR1 and CDR2: KGHDR, SFDVKD. CDR3 DNA: TGTGCCACCTATCCGGACAGGCCCACTTGGGAGCAGTACTTC. Translating it yields CATYPDRPTWEQYF.

This chain connects TRBV7-2 to TRBJ1-1; the D gene is possibly TRBD1 (6 bases). The ends were cut back, 4 bases at V and 0 bases at J, with 9 bases in the middle. This CDR3 is 14 amino acids long. Germline CDR1 reads SGHTA; CDR2 reads FQGNSA. The CDR3 reads CASSSQGVNTEAFF. In DNA, the CDR3 is TGTGCCAGCAGCTCACAGGGAGTGAACACTGAAGCTTTCTTT.

This chain joins TRBV6-5 and TRBJ2-7, with D possibly TRBD1 on 5 matching bases. The V gene's germline CDR1 is MNHEY and CDR2 SVGAGI. The V end lost 2 bases, the J end lost 3 bases, and 8 bases lay between the germline ends. The CDR3 totals 13 residues. The CDR3 DNA follows: TGTGCCAGCAGTTACAGGCAGGGCTACGAGCAGTACTTC. Its protein product is CASSYRQGYEQYF.

The chain couples TRBV6-5 to TRBJ1-2; D is uncertain. Germline-derived CDR1 and CDR2 are MNHEY and SVGAGI. V gave up 0 bases and J gave up 4 bases, with 18 bases separating them. The CDR3 runs to 17 residues. The DNA for the CDR3 is TGTGCCAGCAGTTACTCGGTTGGGCTTCCCTCTGGCTATGGCTACACCTTC. Its protein is CASSYSVGLPSGYGYTF.

V usage is TRBV6-1 and J usage is TRBJ2-7; 7 nucleotides align to TRBD2. This CDR3 is built from 15 residues. The germline gives CDR1 MNHNS, CDR2 SASEGT. The V and J ends lost 0 bases and 2 bases, in that order; junction bases with no gene match: 4. The DNA of the CDR3 is TGTGCCAGCAGTGAAGCGCGAGGGAGGGCCTACGAGCAGTACTTC. It specifies CASSEARGRAYEQYF.

In this sample, this clonotype turned up many times. The chain uses TRBV7-2 and TRBJ2-3, with 12 bases that match TRBD2. CDR3 length: 16 residues. CDR1 SGHTA and CDR2 FQGNSA come from the germline V gene. With V trimmed by 3 bases and J by 4 bases, 5 bases remained unmatched. The CDR3 DNA sequence: TGTGCCAGCAGCTTTACTAGCGGGAGGATTCCAGATACGCAGTATTTT. It encodes CASSFTSGRIPDTQYF. Drawing the rest from reference TRBV7-2 and TRBJ2-3, the complete variable domain is GAGVSQSPSNKVTEKGKDVELRCDPISGHTALYWYRQSLGQGLEFLIYFQGNSAPDKSGLPSDRFSAERTGGSVSTLTIQRTQQEDSAVYLCASSFTSGRIPDTQYFGPGTRLTVL.

In its sample, this clonotype was seen many times. In DNA form, the CDR3 reads TGCGCCAGCAGCCAAGATCCTTCTAGCGGGGCCTTAGGAGATACGCAGTATTTT. Translation gives CASSQDPSSGALGDTQYF. The genes are TRBV4-1 and TRBJ2-3; 9 bases are a match to TRBD2. The V gene end was trimmed by 0 bases and the J gene end by 5 bases; junction bases not matched to a gene: 12. The CDR3 is 18 amino acids. Germline lookup yields CDR1 MGHRA and CDR2 YSYEKL.

The chain has TRBV27 and TRBJ2-1; 13 positions agree with TRBD2. The ends lost 4 bases at V and 6 bases at J; junction bases unmatched: 9. The CDR3 loop spans 17 amino acids. Germline V gene sequence: CDR1 MNHEY, CDR2 SMNVEV (reference sequence). CDR3: CASSYDPGLAGFNEQFF. The CDR3 DNA reads as TGTGCCAGCAGTTACGACCCGGGACTAGCGGGGTTCAATGAGCAGTTCTTC.

This clonotype was recorded at least ten times. This rearrangement joins TRBV12-3 or TRBV12-4 to TRBJ1-5; D remains unclear. The germline V and J ends were trimmed by 5 bases and 7 bases, with 15 bases remaining between them. The length of the CDR3 is 14 residues. The CDR3 loop reads CASSPGISGQPQHF. DNA for the CDR3: TGTGCCAGCAGTCCCGGAATCTCGGGGCAGCCCCAGCATTTT.

By its share, this clonotype is medium-sized. The rearrangement uses TRBV5-1 and TRBJ2-5; 16 bases align to TRBD2. Germline V CDR1 and CDR2: SGHRS, YFSETQ. The V gene end was trimmed by 4 bases and the J gene end by 2 bases; junction bases not matched to a gene: 5. The CDR3 is 17 residues long. CDR3 DNA: TGCGCCAGCAGCCCGGGACTAGCGGGGGGGCGTCAAGAGACCCAGTACTTC. The encoded protein is CASSPGLAGGRQETQYF. Combining the CDR3 with reference TRBV5-1 and TRBJ2-5 gives the whole variable domain KAGVTQTPRYLIKTRGQQVTLSCSPISGHRSVSWYQQTPGQGLQFLFEYFSETQRNKGNFPGRFSGRQFSNSRSEMNVSTLELGDSALYLCASSPGLAGGRQETQYFGPGTRLLVL.

Ten or more counts support this clonotype. V and J are TRBV6-5 and TRBJ2-3; D not resolved. Trimming shortened V by 8 bases and J by 4 bases, and 16 bases separated the two germline ends. Germline CDR1 is MNHEY and CDR2 is SVGAGI. The CDR3 sequence is 14 residues long. The chain's CDR3 is CASARYPSADTQYF. The DNA of the CDR3 is TGTGCCAGCGCCCGATATCCCTCGGCAGATACGCAGTATTTT.

The chain employs TRBV27 and TRBJ2-7; 10 bases match TRBD2. Germline lookup yields CDR1 MNHEY and CDR2 SMNVEV (reference sequence). CDR3 length: 16 residues. V gave up 4 bases and J gave up 3 bases; unmatched junction bases: 9. The CDR3 sequence is CASSSVSGRAVYEQYF. The CDR3 region has the DNA TGTGCCAGCAGTTCGGTCAGCGGGAGGGCCGTCTACGAGCAGTACTTC.

This clonotype has a count of ten or more. This chain connects TRBV14 to TRBJ2-1, with D perhaps TRBD2 (5 bases). Deletions cut 4 bases from V and 4 bases from J, with 17 bases between. The germline gives CDR1 SGHDN, CDR2 FVKESK. This CDR3 has 16 residues. For the CDR3, the DNA is TGTGCCAGCAGCCGCTGGGTTGCGGGTCAGTACAATGAGCAGTTCTTC. Translated, it gives CASSRWVAGQYNEQFF.

The chain employs TRBV11-2 and TRBJ2-7; D is possibly TRBD1 (7 bases). The germline CDR1 and CDR2 sequences are SGHAT and FQNNGV. V was trimmed by 8 bases and J by 4 bases, leaving 18 bases between them. The CDR3 consists of 14 residues. In DNA form, the CDR3 reads TGTGCCAGCTCGGCGGGACAGTTTTCTTACGAGCAGTACTTC. Translating gives CASSAGQFSYEQYF.